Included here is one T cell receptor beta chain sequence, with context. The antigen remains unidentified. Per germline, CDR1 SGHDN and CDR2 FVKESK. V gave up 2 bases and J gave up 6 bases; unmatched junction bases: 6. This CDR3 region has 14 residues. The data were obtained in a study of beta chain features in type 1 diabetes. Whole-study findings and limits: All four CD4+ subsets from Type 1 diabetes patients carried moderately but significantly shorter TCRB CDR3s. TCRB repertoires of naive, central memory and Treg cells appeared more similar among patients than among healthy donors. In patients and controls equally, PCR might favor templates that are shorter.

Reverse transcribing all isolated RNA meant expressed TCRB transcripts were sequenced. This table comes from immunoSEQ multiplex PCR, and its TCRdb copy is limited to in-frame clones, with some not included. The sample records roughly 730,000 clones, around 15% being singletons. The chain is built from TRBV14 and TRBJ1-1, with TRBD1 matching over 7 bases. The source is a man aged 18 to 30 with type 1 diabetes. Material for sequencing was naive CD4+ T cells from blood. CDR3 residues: CASSQLQGGAEAFF. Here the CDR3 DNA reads TGTGCCAGCAGCCAACTTCAGGGGGGAGCTGAAGCTTTCTTT. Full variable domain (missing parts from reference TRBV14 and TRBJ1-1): EAGVTQFPSHSVIEKGQTVTLRCDPISGHDNLYWYRRVMGKEIKFLLHFVKESKQDESGMPNNRFLAERTGGTYSTLKVQPAELEDSGVYFCASSQLQGGAEAFFGQGTRLTVV.